The T cell receptor beta chain described here comes from a study of Graves' ophthalmopathy and Graves' hyperthyroidism. The study amplified TCR beta CDR3 regions using RNA transcripts. HTBI primers served in a first-round RT-PCR, which a second-round multiplex PCR followed. Each CDR3 protein is one row after TCRdb ran MiXCR on the multiplex PCR reads. The data show 660,000 or so distinct CDR3 sequences, with 35% to 50% seen just once and around 3.3% held by the top ten. Each donor who had ophthalmopathy showed moderate-to-severe activity, a CAS of ≥3, a NOSPECS of ≥4, and a duration under 3 months. The table lists this clonotype with many counts. From germline, CDR1 is KGHDR and CDR2 SFDVKD. The CDR3 length is 15 residues. Trimming pared 9 bases from V and 1 base from J, leaving 17 bases between.

The rearrangement joins TRBV24-1 to TRBJ1-1; D not resolved. The specimen was peripheral blood. This clonotype was obtained from an adult man with Graves' ophthalmopathy. This CDR3 reads CATGPLGGSNTEAFF. In DNA form, the CDR3 reads TGTGCCACCGGCCCACTCGGAGGATCGAACACTGAAGCTTTCTTT.